This is a list of T cell receptor beta chains from one sample in a study of blood T cell repertoires in COVID-19. Generated by immunoSEQ multiplex PCR, the TCRdb table keeps only in-frame clones and is missing some. The sample has some 400,000 clones, 80% to 90% seen once. Sequences were obtained from peripheral blood. The receptors shown here come from a young woman with COVID-19, enrolled during active disease. CDR3s include the opening cysteine and the closing phenylalanine or tryptophan. A D gene is named only where the DNA matches it firmly. For some rows the clone size is stated as once, few or many, or as a class when expanded; others skip it.

v_gene	abundance	d_gene	j_gene	CDR3nt	CDR3aa
TRBV4-2	NA	NA	TRBJ1-5	TGTGCCAGCAGCCAAGATAGCGGGAATTCGATTCAGCCCCAGCATTTT	CASSQDSGNSIQPQHF
TRBV5-1	NA	TRBD2	TRBJ2-1	TGCGCCAGCAGCTTGGCTCTAGCGGGAGGTTACAATGAGCAGTTCTTC	CASSLALAGGYNEQFF
TRBV15	NA	NA	TRBJ1-5	TGTGCCACCAGCAGAGCCCAGGAAGGCAATCAGCCCCAGCATTTT	CATSRAQEGNQPQHF
TRBV4-1	NA	NA	TRBJ2-7	TGCGCCAGCAGCCAAGCCCAGGGTAGATACGAGCAGTACTTC	CASSQAQGRYEQYF
TRBV7-2	NA	TRBD1	TRBJ1-5	TGTGCCAGCAGCCACCGGACAGGGGGTGCAAATCAGCCCCAGCATTTT	CASSHRTGGANQPQHF
TRBV10-3	NA	TRBD1	TRBJ1-4	TGTGCCATCAGAGAGGGACAGGGGAATGAAAAACTGTTTTTT	CAIREGQGNEKLFF
TRBV5-1	NA	NA	TRBJ1-3	TGCGCCAGCAGCTCACAGGGAAGTGAAAACACCATATATTTT	CASSSQGSENTIYF
TRBV7-9	NA	NA	TRBJ1-1	TGTGCCAGCAGCCCCAGCAGGGGAGGGGACACTGAAGCTTTCTTT	CASSPSRGGDTEAFF
TRBV14	NA	NA	TRBJ1-3	TGTGCCAGCAGACGTACAGGGTACTCTGGAAACACCATATATTTT	CASRRTGYSGNTIYF
TRBV4-2	NA	NA	TRBJ2-3	TGTGCCAGCAGCCAAGATCCATCGACTACAGATACGCAGTATTTT	CASSQDPSTTDTQYF
TRBV9	NA	TRBD1	TRBJ1-1	TGTGCCAGCTCTGGACAGGGGAACACTGAAGCTTTCTTT	CASSGQGNTEAFF
TRBV14	NA	NA	TRBJ2-1	TGTGCCAGCAGCCAAGTGCAGGGGAGGGGCTCCTACAATGAGCAGTTCTTC	CASSQVQGRGSYNEQFF
TRBV18	once	TRBD1	TRBJ2-5	TGTGCCAGCTCACCTCTGACAGGGGGACGTCAAGAGACCCAGTACTTC	CASSPLTGGRQETQYF
TRBV5-1	once	TRBD2	TRBJ2-1	TGCGCCAGCAGCTTTGGACTAGCGGGAGGTAATGAGCAGTTCTTC	CASSFGLAGGNEQFF
TRBV6-4	NA	NA	TRBJ2-2	TGTGCCAGCAGTCAGGGTAGAGGAGTGAACACCGGGGAGCTGTTTTTT	CASSQGRGVNTGELFF
TRBV7-6	once	TRBD2	TRBJ2-1	TGTGCCAGCAGCAGGACTAGCGGTTACAATGAGCAGTTCTTC	CASSRTSGYNEQFF
TRBV10-3	NA	NA	TRBJ1-6	TGTGCCATCAGTGAGTCTCGGCTGAGCGCTTCACCCCTCCACTTT	CAISESRLSASPLHF
TRBV4-1	NA	NA	TRBJ1-5	TGCGCCAGCAGCCAAGATTCCCAGGGTAAATCGGGCAATCAGCCCCAGCATTTT	CASSQDSQGKSGNQPQHF
TRBV3-1/TRBV3-2	NA	TRBD1	TRBJ1-5	TGTGCCAGCAGCCGGACAGGGAGCAATCAGCCCCAGCATTTT	CASSRTGSNQPQHF
TRBV7-9	few	TRBD1	TRBJ2-7	TGTGCCAGCAGCTTAGTAGGGGGCCGGGACGAGCAGTACTTC	CASSLVGGRDEQYF
TRBV28	NA	TRBD2	TRBJ2-7	TGTGCCAGCAGTTTCGGACTAGCGGGAGTCCCGTACGAGCAGTACTTC	CASSFGLAGVPYEQYF
TRBV25-1	NA	NA	TRBJ2-3	TGTGCCAGCAGTGAACAGGGGAATACGCAGTATTTT	CASSEQGNTQYF
TRBV3-1/TRBV3-2	NA	NA	TRBJ2-3	TGTGCCAGCAGCCAAGAAGCAGAGGCAGATACGCAGTATTTT	CASSQEAEADTQYF
TRBV7-2	NA	TRBD1	TRBJ2-7	TGTGCCAGCAGCTTAGGAGGACAGGGGGCGTTCTACGAGCAGTACTTC	CASSLGGQGAFYEQYF
TRBV19	NA	NA	TRBJ2-7	TGTGCCAGTAAAGCTAGGGGTGGAGCGGGTCCCTCCTACGAGCAGTACTTC	CASKARGGAGPSYEQYF
TRBV5-1	NA	NA	TRBJ2-4	TGCGCCAGCAGCTTGAGCCCTGGCTTTGCGGACATTCAGTACTTC	CASSLSPGFADIQYF
TRBV2	NA	TRBD1	TRBJ1-1	TGTGCCAGCAGTGGTCTCAGACAGGGGAGGACTGAAGCTTTCTTT	CASSGLRQGRTEAFF
TRBV21-1	NA	NA	TRBJ1-2	TGTGCCAGCAGCAAAAAGAGATGGACAGGGCCCGTTTGGGGCTACACCTTC	CASSKKRWTGPVWGYTF
TRBV27	NA	TRBD1	TRBJ1-5	TGTGCCAGCGCCACAGGGGCACCACTCGAGAATCAGCCCCAGCATTTT	CASATGAPLENQPQHF
TRBV2	NA	NA	TRBJ1-2	TGTGCCAGCAGTTACAGGCGGGGCTATGGCTACACCTTC	CASSYRRGYGYTF
TRBV19	NA	NA	TRBJ2-2	TGTGCCAGCGAAATCCGGACCGGGGAGCTGTTTTTT	CASEIRTGELFF
TRBV27	NA	NA	TRBJ2-4	TGTGCCAGCAGTTCCATTGGGCCCTTAGACATTCAGTACTTC	CASSSIGPLDIQYF
TRBV4-1	once	TRBD2	TRBJ2-7	TGCGCCAGCAGCCTCCTCCAGGGAGGGGAAGGCGAGCAGTACTTC	CASSLLQGGEGEQYF
TRBV28	NA	TRBD2	TRBJ2-1	TGTGCCAGCAACCGGGGGGTTACCTACAATGAGCAGTTCTTC	CASNRGVTYNEQFF
TRBV6-5	once	NA	TRBJ1-6	TGTGCCAGCAGTTACGGGGAGGGTAATTCACCCCTCCACTTT	CASSYGEGNSPLHF